This T cell receptor beta chain is from a study of blood T cell repertoires in COVID-19. In the study overall: From T cells, B-cell-depleted T cells, or PBMCs came the material, which was cDNA or gDNA.

As handled by the study authors: Estimated nucleated cell counts came from reference gene primer amplification. Clones were read by immunoSEQ multiplex PCR, and TCRdb kept only the in-frame ones, dropping some. The V and J calls and the clone size are those of that table, but D and trimming were determined from the DNA. The sample includes 150,000 to 200,000 clones, 82% of them seen just once. Comments on this clone: The junction departs from the called germline gene at one end, perhaps through a read error.

CDR3 size: 13 residues. Germline values: CDR1 LNHDA, CDR2 SQIVND (reference sequence). V and J are TRBV19 and TRBJ2-5; TRBD1 aligns across 7 bases. The clonotype comes from a woman in her seventies with acute or convalescent COVID-19. Sequencing was carried out using peripheral blood. CDR3 residues: CASSTGVRETQYF. The CDR3 bases are TGTGCCAGCAGTACAGGGGTTCGGGAGACCCAGTACTTC.